These 14 T cell receptor beta chains were sequenced from one sample in a study of blood T cell repertoires in COVID-19. The repertoire was sequenced with immunoSEQ multiplex PCR; TCRdb's copy has only in-frame clones and lacks some. Here the sample spans about 330,000 clones, around 85% being singletons. Sequenced material: peripheral blood. The receptors here all came from a human donor in a cohort sampled during active COVID-19.

The chain combines TRBV5-8 with TRBJ2-1; 13 positions match TRBD2. CDR3 length: 17 residues. The trim removed 7 bases at V and 0 bases at J, leaving 7 bases unmatched. CDR1 and CDR2 from the germline V gene are SGHTS and YDEGEE. CDR3 DNA: TGTGCCAGCGCGGGACTAGCGGGGAGGAGCTCCTACAATGAGCAGTTCTTC. Translated, it gives CASAGLAGRSSYNEQFF.

The rearrangement links TRBV15 to TRBJ1-6, with D perhaps matching TRBD1 (6 bases). Germline-derived CDR1 and CDR2 are LNHNV and YYDKDF (reference sequence). The CDR3 runs 15 residues. Trimming shortened V by 0 bases and J by 10 bases, and 13 bases separated the two germline ends. CDR3 in amino acids: CATSRDRRGGSPLHF. The CDR3 region has the DNA TGTGCCACCAGCAGAGATAGAAGGGGGGGGTCACCCCTCCACTTT.

The chain uses TRBV30 and TRBJ2-7; 7 bases map to TRBD1. There are 15 residues in the CDR3. The germline V gene encodes CDR1 GTSNPN and CDR2 SVGIG (reference sequence). V shed 2 bases, J shed 2 bases, and the junction held 9 bases outside the gene matches. The CDR3 DNA reads TGTGCCTGGAGTAAGCCAGGGACAGCGACCTACGAGCAGTACTTC. As protein: CAWSKPGTATYEQYF.

This rearrangement joins TRBV4-2 to TRBJ2-2; 12 nucleotides agree with TRBD2. J lost 5 bases, V lost 5 bases, and 6 bases had no gene match. CDR1 is LGHNA, CDR2 YNFKEQ, per germline. The CDR3 loop spans 16 amino acids. In DNA form, the CDR3 reads TGTGCCAGCAGCTCTAGCGGGGGGGCTCAGACCGGGGAGCTGTTTTTT. Its protein product is CASSSSGGAQTGELFF.

This chain links TRBV7-8 with TRBJ1-2; 8 bases agree with TRBD1. Unmatched junction bases numbered 10, after V lost 8 bases and J lost 5 bases. Germline V gene lookup returns CDR1 SGHVS and CDR2 FQNEAQ. This CDR3 is 14 amino acids long. The CDR3 is CASSGTGVPYGYTF. CDR3 nucleotide sequence: TGTGCCAGCTCCGGGACAGGCGTACCTTATGGCTACACCTTC.

CDR3 DNA sequence: TGTGCCAGCAGCTTCCAGGACTATTCCGGGGAGCTGTTTTTT. This translates into CASSFQDYSGELFF. The chain joins TRBV7-8 to TRBJ2-2; a possible D gene is TRBD2 (6 bases). V was pared by 3 bases and J by 6 bases, with 11 bases between. Germline-derived CDR1 and CDR2 are SGHVS and FQNEAQ. This CDR3 contains 14 residues.

V and J are TRBV6-5 and TRBJ1-2; D is undetermined. CDR1 MNHEY and CDR2 SVGAGI come from the germline V gene. With 0 bases removed from V and 7 bases from J, the gap between germline ends came to 9 bases. CDR3 size: 13 residues. CDR3 residues: CASSYSRGAGYTF. DNA of the CDR3: TGTGCCAGCAGTTACTCCCGGGGTGCTGGCTACACCTTC.

This sequence joins TRBV4-2 and TRBJ2-6; tentatively, D is TRBD2 (5 bases). The CDR3 spans 16 residues. V was shortened by 1 base and J by 4 bases, with 11 bases between the two germline ends. CDR1 is LGHNA, CDR2 YNFKEQ, per germline. The chain's CDR3 is CASSQAGDGGANVLTF. In DNA form, the CDR3 reads TGTGCCAGCAGCCAAGCCGGGGATGGAGGGGCCAACGTCCTGACTTTC.

The chain recombines TRBV9 with TRBJ2-5; D unclear. V was clipped by 3 bases and J by 4 bases, with 16 bases between them. Germline V gene data show CDR1 as SGDLS and CDR2 as YYNGEE. The CDR3 has 15 amino acids. DNA of the CDR3: TGTGCCAGCAGCGCCTTTGCAACAGATCTAGAGACCCAGTACTTC. Translation gives CASSAFATDLETQYF.

In DNA form, the CDR3 reads TGTGCCAGCAGCTTAAGAAGCTCGTCCTACAATGAGCAGTTCTTC. It yields the protein CASSLRSSSYNEQFF. The gene calls are TRBV7-6 and TRBJ2-1; D is undetermined. Germline V gene sequence: CDR1 SGHVS, CDR2 FNYEAQ. Trimming pared 2 bases from V and 1 base from J, leaving 9 bases between. This CDR3 region has 15 residues. The whole variable domain, remainder taken from reference TRBV7-6 and TRBJ2-1, is GAGVSQSPRYKVTKRGQDVALRCDPISGHVSLYWYRQALGQGPEFLTYFNYEAQQDKSGLPNDRFSAERPEGSISTLTIQRTEQRDSAMYRCASSLRSSSYNEQFFGPGTRLTVL.

The J gene is TRBJ2-1, the V gene TRBV20-1; 8 bases are a match to TRBD2. This CDR3 region has 15 residues. CDR1 and CDR2 (germline): DFQATT, SNEGSKA (reference sequence). V gave up 3 bases and J gave up 5 bases; unmatched junction bases: 9. The CDR3 loop is CSASKILAGNNEQFF. In DNA form, the CDR3 reads TGCAGTGCTAGTAAAATTCTAGCGGGTAACAATGAGCAGTTCTTC.

The V and J genes are TRBV29-1 and TRBJ1-2; D may be TRBD1 (6 bases). Trimming pared 2 bases from V and 3 bases from J, leaving 22 bases between. The CDR3 totals 17 residues. Germline CDR1 reads SQVTM; CDR2 reads ANQGSEA. For the CDR3, the DNA is TGCAGCGTTGAACCCCGGGACAACTCGTACCCCGACTATGGCTACACCTTC. Translating it yields CSVEPRDNSYPDYGYTF.

V and J are TRBV7-9 and TRBJ1-1, with 9 positions matching TRBD1. Germline values: CDR1 SEHNR, CDR2 FQNEAQ (reference sequence). Unmatched junction bases numbered 8, after V lost 5 bases and J lost 1 base. The CDR3 length is 16 residues. CDR3 DNA: TGTGCCAGCAGCCCCCGGACAGGGGTAACGAACACTGAAGCTTTCTTT. It is translated as CASSPRTGVTNTEAFF.

The rearrangement uses TRBV19 and TRBJ2-7, with D unclear. Germline CDR1 is LNHDA and CDR2 is SQIVND (reference sequence). With 3 bases removed from V and 2 bases from J, the gap between germline ends came to 11 bases. The CDR3 runs to 14 residues. CDR3 region: CASSMLQVPYEQYF. The DNA of the CDR3 is TGTGCCAGTAGTATGCTCCAGGTCCCCTACGAGCAGTACTTC. The full variable domain, its missing parts supplied by reference TRBV19 and TRBJ2-7, is DGGITQSPKYLFRKEGQNVTLSCEQNLNHDAMYWYRQDPGQGLRLIYYSQIVNDFQKGDIAEGYSVSREKKESFPLTVTSAQKNPTAFYLCASSMLQVPYEQYFGPGTRLTVT.